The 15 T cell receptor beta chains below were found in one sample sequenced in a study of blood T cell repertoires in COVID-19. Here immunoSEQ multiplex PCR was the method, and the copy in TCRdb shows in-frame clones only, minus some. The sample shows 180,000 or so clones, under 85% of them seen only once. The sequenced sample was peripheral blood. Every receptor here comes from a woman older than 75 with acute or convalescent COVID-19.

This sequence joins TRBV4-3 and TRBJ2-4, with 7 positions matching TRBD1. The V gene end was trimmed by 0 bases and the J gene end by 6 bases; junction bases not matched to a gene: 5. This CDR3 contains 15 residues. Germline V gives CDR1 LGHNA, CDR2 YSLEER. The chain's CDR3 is CASSQDVTGTNIQYF. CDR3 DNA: TGCGCCAGCAGCCAAGATGTGACAGGGACAAACATTCAGTACTTC.

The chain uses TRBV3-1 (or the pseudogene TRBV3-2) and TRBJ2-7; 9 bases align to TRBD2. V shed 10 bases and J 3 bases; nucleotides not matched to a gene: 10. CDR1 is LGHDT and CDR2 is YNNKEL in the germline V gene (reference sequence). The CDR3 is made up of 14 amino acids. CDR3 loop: CATSETSGRYEQYF. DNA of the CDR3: TGTGCCACCTCGGAGACTAGCGGCCGCTACGAGCAGTACTTC.

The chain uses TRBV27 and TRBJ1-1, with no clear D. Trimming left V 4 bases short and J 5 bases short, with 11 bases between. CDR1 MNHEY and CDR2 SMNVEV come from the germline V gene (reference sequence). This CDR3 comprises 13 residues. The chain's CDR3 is CASSWVPGTEAFF. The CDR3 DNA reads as TGTGCCAGCAGTTGGGTCCCCGGGACTGAAGCTTTCTTT.

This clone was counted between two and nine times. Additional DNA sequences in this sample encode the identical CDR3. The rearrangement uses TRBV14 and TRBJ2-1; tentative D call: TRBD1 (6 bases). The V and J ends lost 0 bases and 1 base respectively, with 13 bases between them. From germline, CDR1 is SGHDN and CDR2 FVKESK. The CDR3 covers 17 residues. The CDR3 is CASSQDRGTFSYNEQFF. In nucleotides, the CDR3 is TGTGCCAGCAGCCAAGATAGGGGGACATTTTCCTACAATGAGCAGTTCTTC. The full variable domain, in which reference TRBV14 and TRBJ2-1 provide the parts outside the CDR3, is EAGVTQFPSHSVIEKGQTVTLRCDPISGHDNLYWYRRVMGKEIKFLLHFVKESKQDESGMPNNRFLAERTGGTYSTLKVQPAELEDSGVYFCASSQDRGTFSYNEQFFGPGTRLTVL.

CDR3 DNA: TGTGCCACCTCGGACAGGCGGATGAACACTGAAGCTTTCTTT. It encodes CATSDRRMNTEAFF. This chain joins TRBV19 and TRBJ1-1; 7 bases map to TRBD1. The CDR3 is made up of 14 amino acids. CDR1 is LNHDA, CDR2 SQIVND, per germline (reference sequence). V dropped 10 bases and J dropped 0; count of bases not matched to a gene: 8.

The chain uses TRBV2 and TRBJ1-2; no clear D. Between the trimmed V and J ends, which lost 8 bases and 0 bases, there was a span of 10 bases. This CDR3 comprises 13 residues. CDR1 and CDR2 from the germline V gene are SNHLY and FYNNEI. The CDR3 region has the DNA TGTGCCAGCTCCCGAGAGGCTAACTATGGCTACACCTTC. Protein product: CASSREANYGYTF. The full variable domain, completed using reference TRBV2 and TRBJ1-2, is EPEVTQTPSHQVTQMGQEVILRCVPISNHLYFYWYRQILGQKVEFLVSFYNNEISEKSEIFDDQFSVERPDGSNFTLKIRSTKLEDSAMYFCASSREANYGYTFGSGTRLTVV.

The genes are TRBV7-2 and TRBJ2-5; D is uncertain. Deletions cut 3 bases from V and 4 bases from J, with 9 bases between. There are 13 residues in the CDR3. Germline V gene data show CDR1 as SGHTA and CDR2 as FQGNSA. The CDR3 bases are TGTGCCAGCAGCTTTTTCGGTACAGAGACCCAGTACTTC. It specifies CASSFFGTETQYF. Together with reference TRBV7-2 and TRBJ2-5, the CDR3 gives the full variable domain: GAGVSQSPSNKVTEKGKDVELRCDPISGHTALYWYRQSLGQGLEFLIYFQGNSAPDKSGLPSDRFSAERTGGSVSTLTIQRTQQEDSAVYLCASSFFGTETQYFGPGTRLLVL.

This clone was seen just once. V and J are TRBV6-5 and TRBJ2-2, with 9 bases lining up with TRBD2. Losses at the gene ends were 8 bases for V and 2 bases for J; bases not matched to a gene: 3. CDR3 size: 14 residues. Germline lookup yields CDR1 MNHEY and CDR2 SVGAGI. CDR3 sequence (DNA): TGTGCCAGCCGTAGCGGGAGTAACACCGGGGAGCTGTTTTTT. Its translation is CASRSGSNTGELFF.

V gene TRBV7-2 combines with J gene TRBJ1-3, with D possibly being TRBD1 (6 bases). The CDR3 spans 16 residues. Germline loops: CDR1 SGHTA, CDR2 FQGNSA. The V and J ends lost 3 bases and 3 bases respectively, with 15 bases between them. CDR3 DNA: TGTGCCAGCAGCTTGTCGACAGGCGTAAATGGAAACACCATATATTTT. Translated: CASSLSTGVNGNTIYF.

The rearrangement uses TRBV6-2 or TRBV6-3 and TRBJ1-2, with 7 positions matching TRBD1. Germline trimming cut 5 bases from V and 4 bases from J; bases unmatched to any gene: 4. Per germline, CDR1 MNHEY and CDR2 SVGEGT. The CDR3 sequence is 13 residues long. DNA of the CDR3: TGTGCCAGCAGTAAGGGACAGACCTATGGCTACACCTTC. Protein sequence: CASSKGQTYGYTF.

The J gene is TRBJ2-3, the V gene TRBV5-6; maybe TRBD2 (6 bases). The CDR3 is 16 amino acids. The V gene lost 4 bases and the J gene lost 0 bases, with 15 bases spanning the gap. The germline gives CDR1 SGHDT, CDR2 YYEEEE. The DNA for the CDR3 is TGTGCCAGCAGCCGTACCGGGGAGGCCAGCACAGATACGCAGTATTTT. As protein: CASSRTGEASTDTQYF.

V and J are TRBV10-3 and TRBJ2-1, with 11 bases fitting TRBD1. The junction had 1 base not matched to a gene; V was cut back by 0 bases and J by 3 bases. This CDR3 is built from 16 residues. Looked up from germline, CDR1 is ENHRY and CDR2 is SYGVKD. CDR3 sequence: CAISESGTGGYNEQFF. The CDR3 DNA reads TGTGCCATCAGTGAGTCTGGGACAGGGGGCTACAATGAGCAGTTCTTC.

The CDR3 region is CASSLLQGGDGYTF. Here the CDR3 DNA reads TGTGCCAGCAGCTTACTCCAGGGAGGTGATGGCTACACCTTC. The chain recombines TRBV7-2 with TRBJ1-2; possibly TRBD1 for D (5 bases). V dropped 2 bases and J dropped 6 bases, with 13 bases sitting between them. The CDR3 runs 14 residues. Per germline, CDR1 SGHTA and CDR2 FQGNSA.

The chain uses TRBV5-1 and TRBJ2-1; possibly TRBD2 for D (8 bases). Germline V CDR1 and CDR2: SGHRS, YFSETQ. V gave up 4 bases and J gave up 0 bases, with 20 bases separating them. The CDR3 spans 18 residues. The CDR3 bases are TGCGCCAGCAGCCCCACAGGGGTCCGGGAGGGCTCCTACAATGAGCAGTTCTTC. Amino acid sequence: CASSPTGVREGSYNEQFF.

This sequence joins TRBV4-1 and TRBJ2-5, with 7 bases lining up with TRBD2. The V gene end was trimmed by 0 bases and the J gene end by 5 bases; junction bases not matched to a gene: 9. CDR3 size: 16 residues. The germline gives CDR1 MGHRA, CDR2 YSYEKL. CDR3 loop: CASSQERLAERETQYF. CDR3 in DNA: TGCGCCAGCAGCCAAGAACGGCTAGCGGAGAGGGAGACCCAGTACTTC.